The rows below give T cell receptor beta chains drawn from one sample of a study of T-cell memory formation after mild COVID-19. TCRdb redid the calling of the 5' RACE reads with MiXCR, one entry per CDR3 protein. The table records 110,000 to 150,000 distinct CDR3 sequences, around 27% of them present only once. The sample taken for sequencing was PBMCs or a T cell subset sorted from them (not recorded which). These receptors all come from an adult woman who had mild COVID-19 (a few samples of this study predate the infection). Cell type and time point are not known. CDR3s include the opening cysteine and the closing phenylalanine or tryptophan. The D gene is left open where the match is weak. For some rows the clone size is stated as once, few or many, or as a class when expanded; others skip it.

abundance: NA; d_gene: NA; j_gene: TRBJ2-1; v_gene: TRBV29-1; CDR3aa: CSVEIWAEYNEQFF; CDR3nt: TGCAGCGTTGAGATCTGGGCGGAATACAATGAGCAGTTCTTC
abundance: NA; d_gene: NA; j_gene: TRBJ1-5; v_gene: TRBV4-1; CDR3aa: CASSQPIGGGAGQPQHF; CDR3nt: TGCGCCAGCAGCCAACCTATTGGGGGGGGCGCGGGTCAGCCCCAGCATTTT
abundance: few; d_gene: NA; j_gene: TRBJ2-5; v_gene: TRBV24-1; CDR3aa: CATSDPLDGETQYF; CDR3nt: TGTGCCACCAGTGACCCTTTGGACGGAGAGACCCAGTACTTC
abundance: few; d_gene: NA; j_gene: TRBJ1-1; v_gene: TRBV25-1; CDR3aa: CASSESPRAEAFF; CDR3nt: TGTGCCAGCAGTGAATCCCCTAGGGCTGAAGCTTTCTTT
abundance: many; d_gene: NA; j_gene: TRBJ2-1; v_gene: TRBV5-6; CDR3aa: CASSLRQGINEQFF; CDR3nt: TGTGCCAGCAGCTTGCGGCAGGGGATAAATGAGCAGTTCTTC
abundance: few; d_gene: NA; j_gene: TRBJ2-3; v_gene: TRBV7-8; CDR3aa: CASSLAPGEGYSTDTQYF; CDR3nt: TGTGCCAGCAGCTTAGCACCGGGGGAAGGGTATAGCACAGATACGCAGTATTTT
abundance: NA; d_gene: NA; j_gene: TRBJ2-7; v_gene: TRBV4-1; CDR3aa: CASSPTKNSYEQYF; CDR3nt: TGCGCCAGCAGCCCCACTAAGAACTCCTACGAGCAGTACTTC
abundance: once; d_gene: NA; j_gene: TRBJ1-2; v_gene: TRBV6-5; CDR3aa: CASSYSYSYGYTF; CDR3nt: TGTGCCAGCAGTTACTCGTACTCCTATGGCTACACCTTC
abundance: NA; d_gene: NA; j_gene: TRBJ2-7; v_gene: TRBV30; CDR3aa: CAWTETASYEQYF; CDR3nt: TGTGCCTGGACAGAGACGGCCTCCTACGAGCAGTACTTC
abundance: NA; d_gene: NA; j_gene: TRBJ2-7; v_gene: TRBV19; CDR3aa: CASSYRGTYEQYF; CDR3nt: TGTGCCAGTAGTTACCGAGGGACCTACGAGCAGTACTTC
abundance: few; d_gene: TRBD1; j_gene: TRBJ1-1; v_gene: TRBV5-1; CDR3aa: CASSSWTGYSEAFF; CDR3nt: TGCGCCAGCAGCTCATGGACAGGTTATTCTGAAGCTTTCTTT
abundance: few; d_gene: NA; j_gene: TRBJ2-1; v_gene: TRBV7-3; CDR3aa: CASSPMGSSYNEQFF; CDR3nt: TGTGCCAGCAGCCCTATGGGTAGCTCCTACAATGAGCAGTTCTTC
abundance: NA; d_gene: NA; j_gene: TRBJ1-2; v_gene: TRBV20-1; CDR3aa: CSASAGPSGAGYTF; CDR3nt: TGCAGTGCTAGTGCCGGGCCCTCCGGGGCCGGCTACACCTTC
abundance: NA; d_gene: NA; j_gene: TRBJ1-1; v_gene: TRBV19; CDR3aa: CASSIDFVVGYTEAFF; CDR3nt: TGTGCCAGTAGTATAGACTTCGTCGTAGGATACACTGAAGCTTTCTTT
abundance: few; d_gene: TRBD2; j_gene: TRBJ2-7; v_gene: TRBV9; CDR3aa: CASSVELAGIYEQYF; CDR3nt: TGTGCCAGCAGCGTAGAACTAGCGGGGATCTACGAGCAGTACTTC
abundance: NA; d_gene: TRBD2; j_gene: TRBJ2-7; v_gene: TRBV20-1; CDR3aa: CSARDASGRSYEQYF; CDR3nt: TGCAGTGCTAGAGATGCGAGCGGGAGGTCCTACGAGCAGTACTTC
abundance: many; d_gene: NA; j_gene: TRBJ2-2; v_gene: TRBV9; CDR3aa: CASSIPLDGRNTGELFF; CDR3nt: TGTGCCAGCAGCATCCCACTTGACGGGCGGAACACCGGGGAGCTGTTTTTT
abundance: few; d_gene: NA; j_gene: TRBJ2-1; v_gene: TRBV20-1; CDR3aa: CSARDPLRQVVVDEQFF; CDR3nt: TGCAGTGCTAGAGATCCTTTAAGGCAGGTCGTAGTGGATGAGCAGTTCTTC
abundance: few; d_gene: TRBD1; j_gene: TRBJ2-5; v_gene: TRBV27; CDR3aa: CASGWTGGSLIQETQYF; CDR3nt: TGTGCCAGCGGTTGGACAGGGGGTTCCTTAATTCAAGAGACCCAGTACTTC
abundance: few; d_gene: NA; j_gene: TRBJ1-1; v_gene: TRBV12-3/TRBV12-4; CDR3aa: CASSQEEGKDTEAFF; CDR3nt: TGTGCCAGCAGTCAGGAGGAGGGTAAAGACACTGAAGCTTTCTTT
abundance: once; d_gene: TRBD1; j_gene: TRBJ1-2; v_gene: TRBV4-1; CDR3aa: CASSQQGTQGYTF; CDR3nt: TGCGCCAGCAGTCAACAGGGGACTCAAGGCTACACCTTC
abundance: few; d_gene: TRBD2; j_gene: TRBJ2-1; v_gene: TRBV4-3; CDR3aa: CASSQEASGGSSYNEQFF; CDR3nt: TGCGCCAGCAGCCAAGAGGCTAGCGGGGGGAGCTCCTACAATGAGCAGTTCTTC
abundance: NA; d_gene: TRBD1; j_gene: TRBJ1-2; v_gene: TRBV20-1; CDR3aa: CSALDRVRDSSYGYTF; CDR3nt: TGCAGTGCGCTCGACAGGGTCCGCGACAGCTCCTATGGCTACACCTTC
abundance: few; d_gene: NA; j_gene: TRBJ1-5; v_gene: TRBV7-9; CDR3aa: CASSLEDGNQPQHF; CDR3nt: TGTGCCAGCAGCTTAGAGGACGGCAATCAGCCCCAGCATTTT
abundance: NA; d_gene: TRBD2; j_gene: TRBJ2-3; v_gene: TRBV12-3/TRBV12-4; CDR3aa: CASSTSGETDTQYF; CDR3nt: TGTGCCAGCAGTACTAGCGGGGAGACAGATACGCAGTATTTT
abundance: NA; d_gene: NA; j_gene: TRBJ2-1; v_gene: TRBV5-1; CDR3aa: CASSLGGELGEQFF; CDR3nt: TGCGCCAGCAGCTTGGGAGGGGAGTTGGGTGAGCAGTTCTTC
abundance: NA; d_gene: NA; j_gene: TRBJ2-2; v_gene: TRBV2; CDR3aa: CASSDQLSGELFF; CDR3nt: TGTGCCAGCAGTGATCAGCTTTCCGGGGAGCTGTTTTTT
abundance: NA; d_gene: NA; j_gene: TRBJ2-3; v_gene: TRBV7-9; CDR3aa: CASSSQGDTQYF; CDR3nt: TGTGCCAGCAGCTCGCAGGGGGATACGCAGTATTTT
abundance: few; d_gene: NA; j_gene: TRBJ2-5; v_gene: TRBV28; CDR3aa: CASRAGAHQETQYF; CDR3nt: TGTGCCAGCAGGGCAGGAGCTCACCAAGAGACCCAGTACTTC
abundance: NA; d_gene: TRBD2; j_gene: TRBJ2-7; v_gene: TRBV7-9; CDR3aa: CASSHPGGTSAYEQYF; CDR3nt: TGTGCCAGCAGCCATCCCGGCGGGACTAGCGCCTACGAGCAGTACTTC
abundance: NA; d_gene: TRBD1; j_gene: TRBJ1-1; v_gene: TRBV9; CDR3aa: CASSVARDRVNTEAFF; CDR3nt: TGTGCCAGCAGCGTGGCCCGGGACAGGGTCAACACTGAAGCTTTCTTT
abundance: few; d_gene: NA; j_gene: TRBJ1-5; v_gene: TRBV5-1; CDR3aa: CASSFGWGGQPQHF; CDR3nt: TGCGCCAGCAGCTTCGGATGGGGCGGCCAGCCCCAGCATTTT
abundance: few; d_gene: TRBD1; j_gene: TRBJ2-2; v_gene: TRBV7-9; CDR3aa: CASSPGQGNTGELFF; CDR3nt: TGTGCCAGCAGCCCGGGACAGGGGAACACCGGGGAGCTGTTTTTT
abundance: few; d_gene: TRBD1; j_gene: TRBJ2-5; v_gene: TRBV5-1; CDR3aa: CASSKGQDWKETQYF; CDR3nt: TGCGCCAGCAGCAAGGGACAGGATTGGAAAGAGACCCAGTACTTC
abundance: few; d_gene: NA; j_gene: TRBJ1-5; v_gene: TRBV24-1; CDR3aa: CATSGGMHQPQHF; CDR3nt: TGTGCCACCAGTGGGGGGATGCATCAGCCCCAGCATTTT
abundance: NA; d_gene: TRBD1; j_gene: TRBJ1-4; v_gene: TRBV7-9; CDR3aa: CASSSDRVPNEKLFF; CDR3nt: TGTGCCAGCAGCTCGGACAGGGTTCCTAATGAAAAACTGTTTTTT
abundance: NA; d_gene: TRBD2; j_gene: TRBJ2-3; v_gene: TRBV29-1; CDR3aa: CSVEELSGGADTQYF; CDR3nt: TGCAGCGTTGAAGAGTTGTCGGGAGGGGCAGATACGCAGTATTTT
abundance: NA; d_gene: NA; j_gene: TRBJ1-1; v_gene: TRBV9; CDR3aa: CASSPGSGANTEAFF; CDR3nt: TGTGCCAGCAGCCCCGGGTCTGGGGCGAACACTGAAGCTTTCTTT
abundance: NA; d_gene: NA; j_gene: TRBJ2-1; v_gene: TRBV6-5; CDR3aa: CASSYSDIRYNEQFF; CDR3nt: TGTGCCAGCAGTTACTCGGACATAAGATACAATGAGCAGTTCTTC
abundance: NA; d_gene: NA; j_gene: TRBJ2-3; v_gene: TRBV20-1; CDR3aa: CSARTVTDTQYF; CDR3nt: TGCAGTGCTAGGACTGTCACAGATACGCAGTATTTT
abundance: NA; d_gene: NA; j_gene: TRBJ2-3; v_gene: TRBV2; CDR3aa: CASSEWTLGTDTQYF; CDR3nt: TGTGCCAGCAGTGAATGGACCCTGGGCACAGATACGCAGTATTTT
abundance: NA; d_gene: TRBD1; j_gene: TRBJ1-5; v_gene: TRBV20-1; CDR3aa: CSGGTEDLPQHF; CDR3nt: TGCAGTGGGGGGACAGAAGATCTTCCCCAGCATTTT
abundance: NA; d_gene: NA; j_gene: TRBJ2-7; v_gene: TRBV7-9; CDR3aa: CASSFLGYEQYF; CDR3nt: TGTGCCAGCAGCTTTCTGGGATACGAGCAGTACTTC
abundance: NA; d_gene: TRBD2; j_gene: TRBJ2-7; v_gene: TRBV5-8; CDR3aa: CASLADYEQYF; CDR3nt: TGTGCCAGCCTAGCGGACTACGAGCAGTACTTC
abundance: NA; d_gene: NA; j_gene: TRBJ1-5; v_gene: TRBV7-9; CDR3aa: CASSFLTQPQHF; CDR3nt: TGTGCCAGCAGCTTTTTGACCCAGCCCCAGCATTTT
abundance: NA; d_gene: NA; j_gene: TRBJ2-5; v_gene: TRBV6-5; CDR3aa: CASSYYRKETQYF; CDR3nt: TGTGCCAGCAGTTACTACCGGAAAGAGACCCAGTACTTC
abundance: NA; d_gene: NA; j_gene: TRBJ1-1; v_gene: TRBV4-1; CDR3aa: CASSPRGTEAFF; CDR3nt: TGCGCCAGCAGCCCGCGTGGTACTGAAGCTTTCTTT
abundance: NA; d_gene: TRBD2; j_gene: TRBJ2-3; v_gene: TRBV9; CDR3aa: CASSTSGTGADTQYF; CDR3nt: TGTGCCAGCAGTACTAGCGGGACTGGCGCAGATACGCAGTATTTT
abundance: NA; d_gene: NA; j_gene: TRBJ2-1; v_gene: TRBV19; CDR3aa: CASSIQALYNEQFF; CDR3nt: TGTGCCAGTAGTATACAAGCGTTGTACAATGAGCAGTTCTTC
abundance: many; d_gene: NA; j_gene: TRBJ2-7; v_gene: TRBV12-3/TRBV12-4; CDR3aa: CASSPGTYEQYF; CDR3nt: TGTGCCAGCAGCCCGGGGACCTACGAGCAGTACTTC
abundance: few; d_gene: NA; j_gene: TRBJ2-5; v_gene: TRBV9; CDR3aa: CASSVTPGAQETQYF; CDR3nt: TGTGCCAGCAGCGTAACTCCAGGGGCGCAAGAGACCCAGTACTTC
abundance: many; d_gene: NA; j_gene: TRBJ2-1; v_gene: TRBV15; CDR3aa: CATSRDRDLTYNEQFF; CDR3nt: TGTGCCACCAGCAGAGATCGAGACCTAACCTACAATGAGCAGTTCTTC
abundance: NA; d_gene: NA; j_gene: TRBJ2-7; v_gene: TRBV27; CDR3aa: CASSLFGRAQGYEQYF; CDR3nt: TGTGCCAGCAGTTTATTTGGCAGGGCCCAAGGCTACGAGCAGTACTTC
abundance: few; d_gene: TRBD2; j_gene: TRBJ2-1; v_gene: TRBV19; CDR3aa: CASSPHPSGRAYNEQFF; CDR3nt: TGTGCCAGTAGTCCCCACCCTAGCGGGAGGGCCTACAATGAGCAGTTCTTC
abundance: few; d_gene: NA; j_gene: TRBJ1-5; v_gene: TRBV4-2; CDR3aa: CASSPEVNQPQHF; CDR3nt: TGTGCCAGCAGCCCCGAGGTTAATCAGCCCCAGCATTTT
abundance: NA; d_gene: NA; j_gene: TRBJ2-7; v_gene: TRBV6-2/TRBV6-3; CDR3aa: CASSYPRATYEQYF; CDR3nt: TGTGCCAGCAGTTACCCCCGGGCTACCTACGAGCAGTACTTC